The 32 T cell receptor beta chains in this list originate from one sample, sequenced in a study of T-cell memory formation after mild COVID-19. Using its own MiXCR run on the 5' RACE reads, TCRdb lists one record per CDR3 protein. The sample has fewer than 50,000 distinct CDR3 sequences, 8% to 10% seen once; the top ten hold roughly 10%. Sequenced sample: PBMCs or a T cell subset sorted from them (not recorded which). Receptors were obtained from an adult woman who had mild COVID-19 (a few samples of this study predate the infection). Cell type and time point are not known.

This clonotype was detected only a few times. The rearrangement joins TRBV5-6 to TRBJ2-2, with D possibly TRBD1 on 6 matching bases. V shed 5 bases and J shed 4 bases, with 12 bases lying between them. The germline gives CDR1 SGHDT, CDR2 YYEEEE. This CDR3 region has 14 residues. Here the CDR3 DNA reads TGTGCCAGCAGGAACGGACAGACCACCGGGGAGCTGTTTTTT. Protein sequence: CASRNGQTTGELFF. The full variable domain, its missing parts supplied by reference TRBV5-6 and TRBJ2-2, is DAGVTQSPTHLIKTRGQQVTLRCSPKSGHDTVSWYQQALGQGPQFIFQYYEEEERQRGNFPDRFSGHQFPNYSSELNVNALLLGDSALYLCASRNGQTTGELFFGEGSRLTVL.

This chain connects TRBV2 to TRBJ2-3; D possibly corresponds to TRBD1 (6 bases). V was shortened by 8 bases and J by 9 bases, with 15 bases between the two germline ends. CDR3 length equals 12 residues. The germline CDR1 and CDR2 sequences are SNHLY and FYNNEI. The CDR3 protein is CASGTLRRTQYF. CDR3 DNA: TGTGCCAGCGGGACACTCAGGAGGACGCAGTATTTT. The complete variable domain, with remaining parts taken from reference TRBV2 and TRBJ2-3, reads EPEVTQTPSHQVTQMGQEVILRCVPISNHLYFYWYRQILGQKVEFLVSFYNNEISEKSEIFDDQFSVERPDGSNFTLKIRSTKLEDSAMYFCASGTLRRTQYFGPGTRLTVL.

This clonotype was counted a few times. The V call is TRBV19, the J call TRBJ2-7, with 8 bases identical to TRBD2. CDR3 length: 15 amino acids. V lost 4 bases and J lost 3; bases outside the gene matches: 8. Germline V gene lookup returns CDR1 LNHDA and CDR2 SQIVND (reference sequence). CDR3: CASSTIAGPNYEQYF. DNA of the CDR3: TGTGCCAGTAGTACAATAGCGGGACCCAACTACGAGCAGTACTTC.

This clonotype has just a few counts. This chain connects TRBV7-2 to TRBJ1-4; D uncertain. The CDR3 spans 13 residues. CDR1 is SGHTA and CDR2 is FQGNSA in the germline V gene. The ends were cut back, 5 bases at V and 8 bases at J, with 12 bases in the middle. CDR3 amino acids: CASSPTSTEKLFF. CDR3 in DNA: TGTGCCAGCAGCCCTACCTCCACGGAAAAACTGTTTTTT.

In this sample, this clonotype turned up many times. The V and J genes are TRBV19 and TRBJ2-1, with D perhaps matching TRBD1 or TRBD2 (5 bases each). Trimming pared 3 bases from V and 4 bases from J, leaving 10 bases between. CDR1 and CDR2 from the germline V gene are LNHDA and SQIVND (reference sequence). CDR3 length: 14 amino acids. The CDR3 spells CASSIGGDYNEQFF. The CDR3 coding sequence is TGTGCCAGTAGTATTGGGGGAGATTACAATGAGCAGTTCTTC.

The sample holds a few counts of this clonotype. The V call is TRBV7-6, the J call TRBJ2-6; 11 bases fit TRBD1. V lost 5 bases, J lost 1 base, and 7 bases stayed unmatched. The CDR3 runs 18 residues. Germline V gives CDR1 SGHVS, CDR2 FNYEAQ. As DNA, the CDR3 is TGTGCCAGCAGCCCGAAGGGACAGGGGGAATCTGGGGCCAACGTCCTGACTTTC. Translated, it gives CASSPKGQGESGANVLTF.

The rearrangement joins TRBV4-2 to TRBJ2-3, with D hard to call. This CDR3 spans 15 amino acids. Per germline, CDR1 LGHNA and CDR2 YNFKEQ. V was trimmed by 1 base and J by 2 bases, leaving 10 bases between them. The CDR3 DNA reads TGTGCCAGCAGCCAAGTGGGCGGTCCCACAGATACGCAGTATTTT. Protein product: CASSQVGGPTDTQYF.

This clonotype was seen a few times. The genes are TRBV7-2 and TRBJ1-4; unclear D gene. CDR1 and CDR2 (germline): SGHTA, FQGNSA. The CDR3 loop spans 12 amino acids. V dropped 5 bases and J dropped 8 bases, with 9 bases sitting between them. CDR3 DNA sequence: TGTGCCAGCAGCCCCAAATCCGAAAAACTGTTTTTT. Amino acids: CASSPKSEKLFF.

The genes are TRBV5-6 and TRBJ1-2; tentative D call: TRBD1 (5 bases). Germline values: CDR1 SGHDT, CDR2 YYEEEE. The CDR3 runs 11 residues. The V and J ends lost 7 bases and 8 bases respectively, with 12 bases between them. DNA for the CDR3: TGTGCCAGCGCGGGGGGATTCGGCTACACCTTC. This translates into CASAGGFGYTF.

This chain connects TRBV6-6 to TRBJ2-7, with 9 bases lining up with TRBD1. The CDR3 covers 15 residues. The V gene end was trimmed by 6 bases and the J gene end by 4 bases; junction bases not matched to a gene: 10. Germline V gene lookup returns CDR1 MNHNY and CDR2 SVGAGI (reference sequence). The CDR3 protein is CASRLEGTGLYEQYF. CDR3 sequence (DNA): TGTGCCAGCAGACTCGAGGGGACAGGGCTTTACGAGCAGTACTTC.

In this sample, this clonotype turned up once. The J gene is TRBJ2-5, the V gene TRBV4-1; a possible D gene is TRBD1 (5 bases). Trimming cost V 4 bases and J 11 bases, with 17 bases left between them. Germline V gives CDR1 MGHRA, CDR2 YSYEKL. CDR3 length equals 13 residues. The DNA for the CDR3 is TGCGCCAGCAGCCCAGACCAGGGTGGTGAGCAGTACTTC. Protein product: CASSPDQGGEQYF.

In its sample, this clonotype was seen a few times. The V call is TRBV30, the J call TRBJ2-1; TRBD2 might be the D (6 bases). The CDR3 is 15 residues long. The V end was cut by 0 bases, the J end by 4 bases, with 13 bases between. CDR1 and CDR2 from the germline V gene are GTSNPN and SVGIG (reference sequence). CDR3 protein: CAWSVLAGSYNEQFF. Written as DNA, the CDR3 is TGTGCCTGGAGTGTACTGGCGGGGTCATACAATGAGCAGTTCTTC.

This clonotype turned up a few times. This chain joins TRBV30 and TRBJ2-3, with D possibly TRBD2 on 5 matching bases. V was shortened by 4 bases and J by 0 bases, with 8 bases between the two germline ends. This CDR3 comprises 13 residues. From germline, CDR1 is GTSNPN and CDR2 SVGIG (reference sequence). CDR3 protein: CAWTQRSTDTQYF. CDR3 DNA sequence: TGTGCCTGGACCCAGCGGAGCACAGATACGCAGTATTTT. The variable domain in full, completed from reference TRBV30 and TRBJ2-3, reads SQTIHQWPATLVQPVGSPLSLECTVEGTSNPNLYWYRQAAGRGLQLLFYSVGIGQISSEVPQNLSASRPQDRQFILSSKKLLLSDSGFYLCAWTQRSTDTQYFGPGTRLTVL.

This clonotype was detected a few times. The V and J genes are TRBV12-3 or TRBV12-4 and TRBJ1-2; no clear D gene. This CDR3 is 15 amino acids long. V shed 6 bases and J shed 2 bases, with 16 bases lying between them. The CDR3 protein is CASSPGRRLNYGYTF. CDR3 DNA: TGTGCCAGCAGCCCCGGACGGCGGCTAAACTATGGCTACACCTTC.

This clonotype was detected ten times or more. The chain is built from TRBV5-1 and TRBJ1-1, with D uncertain. This CDR3 has 15 residues. Germline V CDR1 and CDR2: SGHRS, YFSETQ. V was shortened by 3 bases and J by 0 bases, with 12 bases between the two germline ends. CDR3 amino acids: CASSSMAGLNTEAFF. Here the CDR3 DNA reads TGCGCCAGCAGCTCAATGGCTGGACTGAACACTGAAGCTTTCTTT.

There are a few counts of this clonotype. This chain links TRBV4-2 with TRBJ2-3, with TRBD2 matching 8 bases. Germline V lookup: CDR1 LGHNA, CDR2 YNFKEQ. Trimming removed 2 bases from V and 2 bases from J; junction bases left unmatched: 12. The CDR3 runs 18 residues. CDR3 region: CASSQWAVSGKATDTQYF. CDR3 DNA: TGTGCCAGCAGCCAATGGGCCGTTAGCGGGAAGGCCACAGATACGCAGTATTTT.

The gene calls are TRBV4-2 and TRBJ1-2, with TRBD1 identical over 7 bases. Germline V gene data show CDR1 as LGHNA and CDR2 as YNFKEQ. The CDR3 spans 16 residues. Trimming took 0 bases from V and 6 from J; bases not matched to a gene: 10. The CDR3 nucleotides read TGTGCCAGCAGCCAAGATCTGGCAGGGGGGGCTGATGGCTACACCTTC. Amino acid sequence: CASSQDLAGGADGYTF.

Within the sample, this clonotype is medium-sized. This chain connects TRBV7-9 to TRBJ2-1; 7 nucleotides agree with TRBD2. Germline values: CDR1 SEHNR, CDR2 FQNEAQ (reference sequence). This CDR3 is built from 14 residues. J was trimmed by 8 bases and V by 1 base; bases with no gene match: 5. The CDR3 bases are TGTGCCAGCAGCTTAGGGGCGGGAGTGGATGAGCAGTTCTTC. It specifies CASSLGAGVDEQFF.

The CDR3 region is CASSLTSSAGANVLTF. In nucleotides, the CDR3 is TGCGCCAGCAGCCTCACAAGTAGCGCTGGGGCCAACGTCCTGACTTTC. This chain joins TRBV5-1 and TRBJ2-6; D possibly corresponds to TRBD2 (5 bases). V shed 4 bases and J shed 2 bases, with 13 bases lying between them. The length of the CDR3 is 16 residues. Germline CDR1 reads SGHRS; CDR2 reads YFSETQ. Full variable domain (rest looked up from reference TRBV5-1 and TRBJ2-6): KAGVTQTPRYLIKTRGQQVTLSCSPISGHRSVSWYQQTPGQGLQFLFEYFSETQRNKGNFPGRFSGRQFSNSRSEMNVSTLELGDSALYLCASSLTSSAGANVLTFGAGSRLTVL.

This clonotype was picked up many times. This sequence joins TRBV12-3 or TRBV12-4 and TRBJ2-5; no definite D call. This CDR3 is built from 12 residues. Deletions cut 1 base from V and 7 bases from J, with 7 bases between. The CDR3 loop is CASSLDPGTQYF. The CDR3, as DNA: TGTGCCAGCAGTTTAGACCCAGGGACCCAGTACTTC.

The chain uses TRBV7-2 and TRBJ2-3; the match to TRBD2 covers 9 bases. Germline V gives CDR1 SGHTA, CDR2 FQGNSA. The CDR3 runs to 15 residues. After removal of 3 bases from V and 4 bases from J, the junction contained 5 bases not matched to a gene. Written as DNA, the CDR3 is TGTGCCAGCAGCTTCGGCGGGGGGGCCTCAGATACGCAGTATTTT. As protein: CASSFGGGASDTQYF. The variable domain in full, completed from reference TRBV7-2 and TRBJ2-3, reads GAGVSQSPSNKVTEKGKDVELRCDPISGHTALYWYRQSLGQGLEFLIYFQGNSAPDKSGLPSDRFSAERTGGSVSTLTIQRTQQEDSAVYLCASSFGGGASDTQYFGPGTRLTVL.

This clonotype was counted a few times. The CDR3 bases are TGTGCCAGCAGCTTAGTCACGACAGGGGGCGATGAGCAGTTCTTC. Its protein is CASSLVTTGGDEQFF. V gene TRBV7-9 combines with J gene TRBJ2-1, with 10 bases lining up with TRBD1. V was pared by 1 base and J by 8 bases, with 5 bases of the junction left unmatched. Germline-derived CDR1 and CDR2 are SEHNR and FQNEAQ (reference sequence). This CDR3 comprises 15 residues. The full variable domain, rest sourced from reference TRBV7-9 and TRBJ2-1, is DTGVSQNPRHKITKRGQNVTFRCDPISEHNRLYWYRQTLGQGPEFLTYFQNEAQLEKSRLLSDRFSAERPKGSFSTLEIQRTEQGDSAMYLCASSLVTTGGDEQFFGPGTRLTVL.

This clonotype occurred a few times. The chain links TRBV15 to TRBJ2-5; D gene ambiguous. This CDR3 contains 15 residues. Germline CDR1 reads LNHNV; CDR2 reads YYDKDF (reference sequence). V was shortened by 0 bases and J by 2 bases, with 10 bases between the two germline ends. The CDR3 here is CATSRDRTVQETQYF. In nucleotides, the CDR3 is TGTGCCACCAGCAGAGACCGAACAGTACAAGAGACCCAGTACTTC.

This clonotype was seen ten or more times. The V call is TRBV27, the J call TRBJ2-2; 7 nucleotides agree with TRBD2. The CDR3 is 16 amino acids. V shed 5 bases and J 7 bases; nucleotides not matched to a gene: 13. The germline V gene has CDR1 MNHEY and CDR2 SMNVEV (reference sequence). The CDR3 DNA sequence: TGTGCCAGCAGTCCTCTGACGGGGGGAGTGGACGGGGAGCTGTTTTTT. This codes for CASSPLTGGVDGELFF.

The V and J genes are TRBV4-1 and TRBJ2-5; TRBD2 agrees at 10 bases. Germline V gives CDR1 MGHRA, CDR2 YSYEKL. V lost 4 bases to trimming and J lost 5 bases; unmatched junction nucleotides: 10. There are 16 residues in the CDR3. CDR3 amino acids: CASSPGLAGARETQYF. The CDR3 DNA reads as TGCGCCAGCAGCCCTGGCCTAGCGGGGGCCCGGGAGACCCAGTACTTC.

A few counts support this clonotype. V gene TRBV7-9 combines with J gene TRBJ2-2; D unresolved. Trimming removed 0 bases from V and 6 bases from J, with 5 bases in between. CDR3 length: 13 amino acids. Looked up from germline, CDR1 is SEHNR and CDR2 is FQNEAQ (reference sequence). The CDR3 sequence is CASSLAGAGELFF. CDR3 bases: TGTGCCAGCAGCTTAGCTGGGGCCGGGGAGCTGTTTTTT.

This clonotype was recorded a few times. J is TRBJ2-7 and V is TRBV9; 8 bases line up with TRBD1. V shed 3 bases and J 2 bases; nucleotides not matched to a gene: 7. Germline loops: CDR1 SGDLS, CDR2 YYNGEE. CDR3 size: 15 residues. For the CDR3, the DNA is TGTGCCAGCAGCGCCGGACCGGGACAGGCCTACGAGCAGTACTTC. Protein: CASSAGPGQAYEQYF.

This clonotype appeared many times. The V call is TRBV5-1, the J call TRBJ2-5; D not certain. CDR1 is SGHRS, CDR2 YFSETQ, per germline. V lost 2 bases to trimming and J lost 2 bases, with 1 base between them. The CDR3 contains 11 residues. CDR3 sequence: CASSFQETQYF. CDR3 nucleotides: TGCGCCAGCAGCTTTCAAGAGACCCAGTACTTC. The full variable domain, rest sourced from reference TRBV5-1 and TRBJ2-5, is KAGVTQTPRYLIKTRGQQVTLSCSPISGHRSVSWYQQTPGQGLQFLFEYFSETQRNKGNFPGRFSGRQFSNSRSEMNVSTLELGDSALYLCASSFQETQYFGPGTRLLVL.

The genes are TRBV5-1 and TRBJ2-6, with D possibly TRBD2 on 5 matching bases. The CDR3 covers 16 residues. V gave up 1 base and J gave up 0 bases, with 8 bases separating them. Germline CDR1 reads SGHRS; CDR2 reads YFSETQ. The CDR3, as DNA: TGCGCCAGCAGCTTGACGGGGAGCTCTGGGGCCAACGTCCTGACTTTC. This translates into CASSLTGSSGANVLTF.

The sample holds many counts of this clonotype. V gene TRBV4-2 combines with J gene TRBJ2-7; D is unclear. Trimming took 0 bases from V and 5 from J, leaving 8 bases between them. Germline CDR1 LGHNA, CDR2 YNFKEQ. CDR3 length: 13 amino acids. CDR3 sequence: CASSQDLWDEQYF. DNA of the CDR3: TGTGCCAGCAGCCAAGATCTGTGGGACGAGCAGTACTTC.

The V call is TRBV19, the J call TRBJ2-7, with TRBD1 matching over 9 bases. Germline V gene lookup returns CDR1 LNHDA and CDR2 SQIVND (reference sequence). Trimming cost V 4 bases and J 1 base; bases outside gene matches: 11. The CDR3 consists of 17 residues. The CDR3 sequence is CASSTRAGQGNSYEQYF. In nucleotides, the CDR3 is TGTGCCAGTAGTACACGCGCGGGACAGGGAAATTCCTACGAGCAGTACTTC. Variable domain in full (rest from reference TRBV19 and TRBJ2-7): DGGITQSPKYLFRKEGQNVTLSCEQNLNHDAMYWYRQDPGQGLRLIYYSQIVNDFQKGDIAEGYSVSREKKESFPLTVTSAQKNPTAFYLCASSTRAGQGNSYEQYFGPGTRLTVT.

This clonotype was seen more than once but under ten times. This chain connects TRBV6-6 to TRBJ1-3; the D gene is possibly TRBD1 (5 bases). Trimming removed 6 bases at V and 0 bases at J, with 15 bases between. This CDR3 is 16 amino acids long. The germline V gene has CDR1 MNHNY and CDR2 SVGAGI (reference sequence). CDR3 DNA sequence: TGTGCCAGCAGCCTGGGCCAGGGCAGCTCTGGAAACACCATATATTTT. It translates to CASSLGQGSSGNTIYF.